This TCR beta chain derives from a study of tumor and adjacent non-tumor tissue in lung cancer. Study overall: Each sample yielded 3.5 million to 4.5 million productive TCRbeta reads on average.

The library came from three nested PCR rounds adapted from ARM-PCR protocols. TCRdb independently ran MiXCR on the multiplex PCR reads; one entry per CDR3 protein. The data contain tens of thousands of distinct CDR3 sequences, 61% of them singletons. There are many counts of this clonotype. Its antigen is not known. General study findings and limits: Compared with tumor, normal lung showed significantly lower TCR diversity.

The CDR3 is made up of 13 amino acids. Germline values: CDR1 MNHNS, CDR2 SASEGT. J lost 0 bases, V lost 6 bases, and 2 bases had no gene match. RNA was extracted from bulk tissue without any cell sorting. Distant lung tissue was collected more than 3 cm away from the tumor edge. Donors were chemotherapy-naive, newly diagnosed lung cancer surgical patients in China, August–late 2014. The material sequenced was distant non-tumor lung tissue. The genes are TRBV6-1 and TRBJ2-7, with 7 nucleotides matching TRBD2. The TCR comes from a man aged 65-85 years with non-small cell lung cancer. The CDR3 DNA follows: TGTGCCAGCAGCGGGGGGAGCTCCTACGAGCAGTACTTC. Translation gives CASSGGSSYEQYF.